The rows below give T cell receptor beta chains drawn from one sample of a study of CD8+ T cells in alopecia areata. TCRdb's table, derived via immunoSEQ multiplex PCR, lists solely in-frame clones and lacks some. This sample has 130,000 or so clones; approximately 90% occur once, and the top ten carry less than 15%. The sample here was CD8+ T cells sorted from blood, taken at week 4, from a patient treated with tofacitinib. The receptors here all came from a human donor with alopecia areata. The CDR3 runs from the conserved cysteine through the conserved F or W. A D gene is named only where the DNA matches it firmly. Clone size is shown for a subset of rows, as once, few, many or a class of expanded clone.

v_gene: TRBV29-1
d_gene: NA
abundance: NA
j_gene: TRBJ2-7
CDR3nt: TGCAGCGTTATTCACCACGGCTCCTACGAGCAGTACTTC
CDR3aa: CSVIHHGSYEQYF

v_gene: TRBV6-6
d_gene: NA
abundance: NA
j_gene: TRBJ2-7
CDR3nt: TGTGCCAGCAGTCCTTCCGGGGCGCGTACCTACGAGCAGTACTTC
CDR3aa: CASSPSGARTYEQYF

v_gene: TRBV28
d_gene: NA
abundance: once
j_gene: TRBJ2-7
CDR3nt: TGTGCCAGCAGTTCAATCAACGAGCAGTACTTC
CDR3aa: CASSSINEQYF

v_gene: TRBV9
d_gene: TRBD2
abundance: NA
j_gene: TRBJ2-3
CDR3nt: TGTGCCAGCAGCGTAGGCGGGAGGGCCACAGATACGCAGTATTTT
CDR3aa: CASSVGGRATDTQYF

v_gene: TRBV9
d_gene: NA
abundance: NA
j_gene: TRBJ1-6
CDR3nt: TGTGCCAGCAGCCTGCGCCCACTGGGTCCCCTCCACTTT
CDR3aa: CASSLRPLGPLHF

v_gene: TRBV7-6
d_gene: NA
abundance: NA
j_gene: TRBJ1-3
CDR3nt: TGTGCCAGCATCGAGTCTGGAAACACCATATATTTT
CDR3aa: CASIESGNTIYF

v_gene: TRBV7-2
d_gene: NA
abundance: NA
j_gene: TRBJ2-7
CDR3nt: TGTGCCAGCAGCACCCCGGGCGGGACAGCACCATACGAGCAGTACTTC
CDR3aa: CASSTPGGTAPYEQYF

v_gene: TRBV6-5
d_gene: TRBD1
abundance: NA
j_gene: TRBJ2-1
CDR3nt: TGTGCCAGCAACCCCAGAACAGGGGGCAATGAGCAGTTCTTC
CDR3aa: CASNPRTGGNEQFF

v_gene: TRBV4-1
d_gene: NA
abundance: NA
j_gene: TRBJ2-7
CDR3nt: TGCGCCAGCAGCCAAGAACCGTCTGGGAGCTCCTACGAGCAGTACTTC
CDR3aa: CASSQEPSGSSYEQYF

v_gene: TRBV19
d_gene: NA
abundance: NA
j_gene: TRBJ1-5
CDR3nt: TGTGCCACAACCGGGGTTTATAGCAATCAGCCCCAGCATTTT
CDR3aa: CATTGVYSNQPQHF

v_gene: TRBV7-3
d_gene: TRBD2
abundance: NA
j_gene: TRBJ2-3
CDR3nt: TGTGCCAGCAGCTTTAGCGGGGGGGCCGCAGATACGCAGTATTTT
CDR3aa: CASSFSGGAADTQYF

v_gene: TRBV7-6
d_gene: NA
abundance: NA
j_gene: TRBJ2-3
CDR3nt: TGTGCCAGCAGCGTTTATCAGCGAACGAGCACAGATACGCAGTATTTT
CDR3aa: CASSVYQRTSTDTQYF

v_gene: TRBV4-1
d_gene: NA
abundance: NA
j_gene: TRBJ1-1
CDR3nt: TGCGCCAGCAGCCCAGAAGAGGGGAGGGTTTCTGAAGCTTTCTTT
CDR3aa: CASSPEEGRVSEAFF

v_gene: TRBV27
d_gene: TRBD2
abundance: once
j_gene: TRBJ2-7
CDR3nt: TGTGCCAGCAGTCCGCTAGCGGGAGGGCCTCGCGAGCAGTACTTC
CDR3aa: CASSPLAGGPREQYF

v_gene: TRBV2
d_gene: TRBD1
abundance: NA
j_gene: TRBJ2-4
CDR3nt: TGTGCCAGCAGTCAAGTCACAGGGGGAGACATTCAGTACTTC
CDR3aa: CASSQVTGGDIQYF

v_gene: TRBV6-5
d_gene: NA
abundance: NA
j_gene: TRBJ2-7
CDR3nt: TGTGCCAGCAGTCCGGGCATGGCTTACGAGCAGTACTTC
CDR3aa: CASSPGMAYEQYF

v_gene: TRBV5-1
d_gene: TRBD2
abundance: NA
j_gene: TRBJ2-3
CDR3nt: TGCGCCAGCAGCCGACGACCCGGACTAGCCGGGGGAGATACGCAGTATTTT
CDR3aa: CASSRRPGLAGGDTQYF

v_gene: TRBV13
d_gene: NA
abundance: NA
j_gene: TRBJ2-7
CDR3nt: TGTGCCAGCAGCTTAGGATGGCACTCCTACGAGCAGTACTTC
CDR3aa: CASSLGWHSYEQYF

v_gene: TRBV29-1
d_gene: NA
abundance: NA
j_gene: TRBJ2-7
CDR3nt: TGCAGCGTTGAAGATGAGGGCAGCAGCTCCTACGAGCAGTACTTC
CDR3aa: CSVEDEGSSSYEQYF

v_gene: TRBV9
d_gene: TRBD1
abundance: NA
j_gene: TRBJ1-1
CDR3nt: TGTGCCAGCAGCGTAGATTACAGGGGAGCAAACACTGAAGCTTTCTTT
CDR3aa: CASSVDYRGANTEAFF

v_gene: TRBV7-9
d_gene: NA
abundance: few
j_gene: TRBJ2-7
CDR3nt: TGTGCCAGCAGCTTAGTTGGGGGGACCTACGAGCAGTACTTC
CDR3aa: CASSLVGGTYEQYF

v_gene: TRBV28
d_gene: NA
abundance: NA
j_gene: TRBJ1-6
CDR3nt: TGTGCCAGCAGCCCGGGGAGGAACAGCATACCCCTCCACTTT
CDR3aa: CASSPGRNSIPLHF

v_gene: TRBV5-6
d_gene: TRBD1
abundance: once
j_gene: TRBJ2-7
CDR3nt: TGTGCCAGCAGCTTCAGGGGGAGTTACGAGCAGTACTTC
CDR3aa: CASSFRGSYEQYF

v_gene: TRBV7-9
d_gene: TRBD1
abundance: NA
j_gene: TRBJ1-4
CDR3nt: TGTGCCAGCAGTTATGGACAGGCAACTAATGAAAAACTGTTTTTT
CDR3aa: CASSYGQATNEKLFF

v_gene: TRBV29-1
d_gene: TRBD2
abundance: few
j_gene: TRBJ2-1
CDR3nt: TGCAGCGTCAGGGGAACTAGCGGCAATGAGCAGTTCTTC
CDR3aa: CSVRGTSGNEQFF

v_gene: TRBV28
d_gene: NA
abundance: once
j_gene: TRBJ1-5
CDR3nt: TGTGCCAGCAGGCCCTCACGGAGCAATCAGCCCCAGCATTTT
CDR3aa: CASRPSRSNQPQHF

v_gene: TRBV27
d_gene: TRBD2
abundance: NA
j_gene: TRBJ2-1
CDR3nt: TGTGCCAGCAGTTTAGGGAGAGGGGCCCTAGTAGCGGGAGTAATCTACAATGAGCAGTTCTTC
CDR3aa: CASSLGRGALVAGVIYNEQFF

v_gene: TRBV7-2
d_gene: NA
abundance: NA
j_gene: TRBJ2-1
CDR3nt: TGTGCCAGCAGCTTACCACCTCTCGGCTCCTACAATGAGCAGTTCTTC
CDR3aa: CASSLPPLGSYNEQFF

v_gene: TRBV7-9
d_gene: TRBD1
abundance: once
j_gene: TRBJ1-2
CDR3nt: TGTGCCAGCAGAGCCGGGACAGGGGACCTCTTCTATGGCTACACCTTC
CDR3aa: CASRAGTGDLFYGYTF

v_gene: TRBV2
d_gene: TRBD2
abundance: NA
j_gene: TRBJ2-5
CDR3nt: TGTGCCAGCGGGGCGGGACTAGCGGGAGAAGAGACCCAGTACTTC
CDR3aa: CASGAGLAGEETQYF

v_gene: TRBV7-2
d_gene: TRBD1
abundance: NA
j_gene: TRBJ2-2
CDR3nt: TGTGCCAGCAGCCAATCGGGACAGATCACCGGGGAGCTGTTTTTT
CDR3aa: CASSQSGQITGELFF

v_gene: TRBV6-1
d_gene: NA
abundance: NA
j_gene: TRBJ2-4
CDR3nt: TGTGCCAGCCAGGACGAGGGACTGGCCAAAAACATTCAGTACTTC
CDR3aa: CASQDEGLAKNIQYF

v_gene: TRBV4-1
d_gene: NA
abundance: NA
j_gene: TRBJ2-5
CDR3nt: TGCGCCAGCAGCCAACAGGCAGGACAAGAGACCCAGTACTTC
CDR3aa: CASSQQAGQETQYF